This T cell receptor beta chain was found in a study of a mutant IDH1 vaccine in newly diagnosed glioma. TCRdb's table, derived via immunoSEQ multiplex PCR, lists solely in-frame clones and lacks some. The data show tens of thousands of clones, approximately 78% seen once. Comment on this clone: What it binds is not known.

The CDR3 runs to 15 residues. The V gene end was trimmed by 4 bases and the J gene end by 7 bases; junction bases not matched to a gene: 10. Per germline, CDR1 SGHDT and CDR2 YYEEEE. Time point here: week 47, end of study. Doses consisted of 300 ug of mutant IDH1 20-mer peptide each, paired with topical imiquimod. This chain links TRBV5-6 with TRBJ1-4; the match to TRBD1 covers 7 bases. The TCR originated in a middle-aged man with glioma. The source was PBMCs, collected from a glioma patient whose treatment included an IDH1 peptide vaccine. The CDR3 DNA follows: TGTGCCAGCAGCCCAACACGACAGGGAAGTGAAAAACTGTTTTTT. Residues: CASSPTRQGSEKLFF. Using reference TRBV5-6 and TRBJ1-4 for the parts outside the CDR3, the full variable domain is DAGVTQSPTHLIKTRGQQVTLRCSPKSGHDTVSWYQQALGQGPQFIFQYYEEEERQRGNFPDRFSGHQFPNYSSELNVNALLLGDSALYLCASSPTRQGSEKLFFGSGTQLSVL.